The clone carrying this T cell receptor (beta chain) was detected only a few times. Antigen unknown. At one boundary the junction diverges from the germline segment, which might be a read error. The data were obtained in a study of T-cell reconstitution after alpha-beta-depleted transplantation in children. The study's findings and limits: Several hundred graft clones that had expanded were reportedly the source of alpha-beta T cells about two months after transplant. T-cell numbers and diversity, one year after transplant, stemmed largely from T cells that were newly produced.

Preparation of the TCRbeta library used unique molecular identifiers. TCRdb used MiXCR to reprocess the PCR reads, holding one entry per CDR3 protein. This table has roughly 570,000 distinct CDR3 sequences, 25% to 30% appearing once. This specimen was PBMCs, taken before TCRalphabeta/CD19-depleted stem cell transplant. The TCR originated in a boy younger than two with Wiskott-Aldrich syndrome, due to receive a stem cell transplant.

The CDR3 here is CSSSVRDWNTGELFF. The CDR3 region has the DNA TGTTCCAGCAGCGTCCGGGACTGGAACACCGGGGAGCTGTTTTTT. The J gene is TRBJ2-2, the V gene TRBV5-8, with D perhaps matching TRBD2 (6 bases). Per germline, CDR1 SGHTS and CDR2 YDEGEE. This CDR3 has 15 residues.